This TCR beta chain emerged from a study of Ad26.COV2.S vaccination and SARS-CoV-2 variants. Specified treatment: about 20 received Ad26.COV2.S at low or high dose, single or two shots; about 5 received placebo; per-sample allocation not given. Material that was analyzed had been drawn on day 63 after the first vaccine or placebo injection. Trimming pared 1 base from V and 0 bases from J, leaving 12 bases between. This CDR3 comprises 16 residues. Looked up from germline, CDR1 is MGHDK and CDR2 is SYGVNS. This table comes from immunoSEQ multiplex PCR, and its TCRdb copy is limited to in-frame clones, with some not included. The table records under 400,000 clones, around 86% of them present only once.

The specimen comprised peripheral blood, sampled in a trial of Ad26.COV2.S vaccine versus placebo. This TCR was recovered from a person between 18 and 59 years old who received the Ad26.COV2.S COVID-19 vaccine or a placebo. The V call is TRBV25-1, the J call TRBJ1-2; possibly TRBD1 for D (6 bases). The CDR3 region is CASSEFDRPTNYGYTF. CDR3 bases: TGTGCCAGCAGTGAATTCGACAGGCCGACTAACTATGGCTACACCTTC.